The 13 T cell receptor beta chains listed next were all sequenced from one sample in a study of response to subunit inactivated influenza vaccine. TCRdb used MiXCR to reprocess the RT-PCR reads, holding one entry per CDR3 protein. The table includes 500,000 to 600,000 distinct CDR3 sequences, about 15% detected once. Sequenced here: PBMCs from blood, sampled roughly 12 days after vaccination. These receptors were collected from a man aged 45-60 years who received an inactivated influenza vaccine.

The chain is built from TRBV29-1 and TRBJ2-1, with D tentatively TRBD1 (5 bases). Germline CDR1 SQVTM, CDR2 ANQGSEA. The CDR3 covers 13 residues. Trimming took 5 bases from V and 2 from J, leaving 10 bases between them. DNA for the CDR3: TGCAGCGTTCCAGGGTTCCCCTACAATGAGCAGTTCTTC. Its translation: CSVPGFPYNEQFF.

This clonotype was observed at least ten times. The V and J genes are TRBV6-2 or TRBV6-3 and TRBJ2-7, with TRBD1 as a possible D gene (5 bases). Trimming cost V 6 bases and J 2 bases, with 8 bases left between them. The CDR3 has 12 amino acids. Germline lookup yields CDR1 MNHEY and CDR2 SVGEGT. CDR3 coding DNA: TGTGCCAGCAGCGACAGAACCTACGAGCAGTACTTC. It specifies CASSDRTYEQYF.

This clonotype was counted between two and nine times. The chain combines TRBV5-1 with TRBJ2-7, with a weak D call TRBD1 (5 bases). V was pared by 2 bases and J by 1 base, with 16 bases between. The CDR3 extends over 16 amino acids. Germline V gene lookup returns CDR1 SGHRS and CDR2 YFSETQ. The CDR3 spells CASSLNVRERSYEQYF. The CDR3 nucleotides read TGCGCCAGCAGCTTAAACGTCAGGGAACGGTCCTACGAGCAGTACTTC. The whole variable domain, remainder taken from reference TRBV5-1 and TRBJ2-7, is KAGVTQTPRYLIKTRGQQVTLSCSPISGHRSVSWYQQTPGQGLQFLFEYFSETQRNKGNFPGRFSGRQFSNSRSEMNVSTLELGDSALYLCASSLNVRERSYEQYFGPGTRLTVT.

The V call is TRBV2, the J call TRBJ2-5; a possible D gene is TRBD2 (6 bases). V was pared by 4 bases and J by 4 bases, with 7 bases between. Germline loops: CDR1 SNHLY, CDR2 FYNNEI. This CDR3 region has 12 residues. The CDR3 here is CASSAGVETQYF. CDR3 sequence (DNA): TGTGCCAGCAGTGCGGGAGTAGAGACCCAGTACTTC.

This clonotype occurred many times. V and J are TRBV5-1 and TRBJ1-1; weak D call: TRBD1 (6 bases). Germline CDR1 SGHRS, CDR2 YFSETQ. The CDR3 covers 16 residues. V was clipped by 4 bases and J by 0 bases, with 16 bases between them. The DNA of the CDR3 is TGCGCCAGCAGCCCCTGGCAGGGGCTGATGAACACTGAAGCTTTCTTT. It codes for CASSPWQGLMNTEAFF.

The gene calls are TRBV4-1 and TRBJ1-2; D gene ambiguous. The CDR3 length is 15 residues. CDR1 and CDR2 from the germline V gene are MGHRA and YSYEKL. V was pared by 1 base and J by 5 bases, with 14 bases between. The CDR3 DNA follows: TGCGCCAGCAGCCAAGGATCGGCTCTCTTATATGGCTACACCTTC. Its protein product is CASSQGSALLYGYTF.

This clonotype came up many times. The CDR3 bases are TGTGCCAAAGGGTCACGAGGCACAGATACGCAGTATTTT. It translates to CAKGSRGTDTQYF. This chain links TRBV2 with TRBJ2-3; D remains unclear. This CDR3 region has 13 residues. V was cut by 10 bases and J by 1 base, with 12 bases left in between. Germline-derived CDR1 and CDR2 are SNHLY and FYNNEI.

The gene calls are TRBV6-1 and TRBJ2-7; TRBD2 matches 10 bases. The CDR3 runs to 15 residues. CDR1 and CDR2 (germline): MNHNS, SASEGT. Trimming removed 5 bases from V and 2 bases from J; junction bases left unmatched: 6. The CDR3 DNA reads TGTGCCAGCAGTCCTACTAGCGGGGCACCCTACGAGCAGTACTTC. Protein: CASSPTSGAPYEQYF.

In this sample, this clonotype turned up a few times. The chain uses TRBV29-1 and TRBJ1-1; 9 bases are a match to TRBD1. The CDR3 spans 14 residues. V shed 3 bases, J shed 6 bases, and the junction held 8 bases outside the gene matches. Germline assignment: CDR1 SQVTM and CDR2 ANQGSEA. The CDR3 sequence is CSVDLGQGVAEAFF. Here the CDR3 DNA reads TGCAGCGTTGACTTGGGACAGGGAGTGGCTGAAGCTTTCTTT.

In its sample, this clonotype was seen a few times. This chain joins TRBV25-1 and TRBJ2-5; TRBD1 matches 9 bases. Germline trimming cut 3 bases from V and 5 bases from J; bases unmatched to any gene: 7. This CDR3 spans 15 amino acids. Germline values: CDR1 MGHDK, CDR2 SYGVNS. CDR3 bases: TGTGCCAGCAGTGAGGGACAGGGAGTGGGGGAGACCCAGTACTTC. Encoded protein: CASSEGQGVGETQYF.

This clonotype appeared a single time. The chain employs TRBV24-1 and TRBJ2-3, with D possibly being TRBD1 or TRBD2 (5 bases each). Per the germline V gene, CDR1 is KGHDR and CDR2 is SFDVKD. V lost 5 bases and J lost 6, with 23 bases in between. The CDR3 is made up of 17 amino acids. CDR3 residues: CATSAPGAGTASDTQYF. The CDR3, as DNA: TGTGCCACCAGTGCCCCCGGTGCAGGGACCGCGTCCGATACGCAGTATTTT.

The chain carries TRBV29-1 and TRBJ2-7; 8 bases map to TRBD1. CDR1 and CDR2 (germline): SQVTM, ANQGSEA. V lost 6 bases and J lost 4; bases outside the gene matches: 14. The CDR3 spans 15 residues. CDR3 sequence reads: CSVTFARDRTYEQYF. Written as DNA, the CDR3 is TGCAGCGTAACCTTCGCCCGGGACAGGACTTACGAGCAGTACTTC.

This clonotype was seen a few times. The V gene is TRBV12-3 or TRBV12-4, the J gene TRBJ1-2, with D unclear. The CDR3 contains 13 residues. Trimming removed 6 bases from V and 5 bases from J, with 13 bases in between. The CDR3 protein is CASSRGGNYGYTF. For the CDR3, the DNA is TGTGCCAGCAGCCGCGGAGGAAATTATGGCTACACCTTC.